The sequence of this T cell receptor beta chain was determined in a study of T-cell reconstitution after alpha-beta-depleted transplantation in children. Study-level results: T-cell numbers and diversity, one year after transplant, stemmed largely from T cells that were newly produced. Surviving thymic progenitors and recipient T cells were the source of high TCRbeta diversity at day 60 in some patients.

As it was prepared, the TCRbeta library received unique molecular identifiers. TCRdb processed the PCR reads anew with MiXCR; each CDR3 protein has one entry. The sample has under 400,000 distinct CDR3 sequences; roughly 21% are singletons. As concerns this clonotype: Its antigen is still unknown.

Germline V gives CDR1 SGHTA, CDR2 FQGNSA. After removal of 3 bases from V and 6 bases from J, the junction contained 7 bases not matched to a gene. The CDR3 runs 14 residues. The sequence was obtained from a male patient younger than 18 who had a stem cell transplant for acute lymphoblastic leukemia, so the T cells may come from the graft donor. The V gene is TRBV7-2, the J gene TRBJ1-2; 7 nucleotides match TRBD1. Specimen: PBMCs, mostly from graft donor cells, collected 180 days after TCRalphabeta/CD19-depleted stem cell transplant. The DNA of the CDR3 is TGTGCCAGCAGCTTCCCCGGCAGGGGGAATGGCTACACCTTC. It translates to CASSFPGRGNGYTF.